This T cell receptor beta chain was observed in a study of shared clonotypes between healthy human individuals. The wider study: Used for every donor were three CD4 naive, three CD4 memory, two CD8 naive and one CD8 memory plate.

The CDR3 covers 15 residues. Germline CDR1 is SGHNT and CDR2 is YENEEA. Trimming cost V 5 bases and J 6 bases, with 20 bases left between them. Study observations and caveats: Donors were few, which limited the genetic and exposure-history diversity represented.

Concerning this clone itself: Antigen: not known.

The data were produced by immunoSEQ multiplex PCR, yet TCRdb's version contains in-frame clones alone and is incomplete. The profile shows hundreds of thousands of clones, 55% to 85% of them singletons. V gene TRBV11-3 combines with J gene TRBJ2-7; maybe TRBD1 (6 bases). The receptor was derived from a woman younger than 45 in good health. Sequencing was carried out using memory CD4+ T cells sorted from blood. Subset meaning: CD45RA-negative fraction. The CDR3 loop reads CASSPPEQGPGEQYF. CDR3 coding DNA: TGTGCCAGCAGCCCCCCCGAGCAGGGGCCCGGCGAGCAGTACTTC.